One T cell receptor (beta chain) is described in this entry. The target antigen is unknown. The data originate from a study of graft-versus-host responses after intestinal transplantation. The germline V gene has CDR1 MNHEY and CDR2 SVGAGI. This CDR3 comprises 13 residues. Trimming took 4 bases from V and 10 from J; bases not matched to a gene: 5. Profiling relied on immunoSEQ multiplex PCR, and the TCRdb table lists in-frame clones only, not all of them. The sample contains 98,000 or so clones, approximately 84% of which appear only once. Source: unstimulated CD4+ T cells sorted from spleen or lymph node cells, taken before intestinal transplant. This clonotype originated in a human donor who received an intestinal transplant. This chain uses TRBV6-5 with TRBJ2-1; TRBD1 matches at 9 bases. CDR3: CASSSRDRVEQFF. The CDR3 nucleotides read TGTGCCAGCAGTTCCCGGGACAGGGTCGAGCAGTTCTTC.